The 9 T cell receptor beta chains listed next were all sequenced from one sample in a study of blood T cell repertoires in COVID-19. Sequencing was performed with immunoSEQ multiplex PCR; in TCRdb, only in-frame clones are kept and a portion is missing. The profile covers around 100,000 clones, with just under 95% appearing a single time and roughly 2.1% taken by the ten largest. Sequenced input: peripheral blood. These receptors were collected from a woman aged 45-65 years with COVID-19, enrolled during active disease.

The J gene is TRBJ1-5, the V gene TRBV19; D ambiguous. The CDR3 consists of 15 residues. Trimming took 0 bases from V and 0 from J, leaving 6 bases between them. Germline V gene lookup returns CDR1 LNHDA and CDR2 SQIVND (reference sequence). The CDR3 DNA reads TGTGCCAGTAGTATAGAGGCATTTAGCAATCAGCCCCAGCATTTT. Protein sequence: CASSIEAFSNQPQHF.

The chain couples TRBV19 to TRBJ1-1; TRBD1 is a possible D gene (5 bases). The CDR3 has 16 amino acids. Per germline, CDR1 LNHDA and CDR2 SQIVND (reference sequence). V dropped 0 bases and J dropped 0 bases, with 11 bases sitting between them. The CDR3 spells CASSIDLWGMNTEAFF. DNA of the CDR3: TGTGCCAGTAGTATAGATCTTTGGGGCATGAACACTGAAGCTTTCTTT.

This sequence joins TRBV7-8 and TRBJ1-4, with TRBD1 matching 10 bases. CDR1 and CDR2 from the germline V gene are SGHVS and FQNEAQ. The CDR3 has 18 residues. V was clipped by 7 bases and J by 7 bases; unmatched bases: 18. The DNA of the CDR3 is TGTGCCAGCACCGTTCGGGACAGGGGTGCCGCAATCCGTGAAAAACTGTTTTTT. Amino acids: CASTVRDRGAAIREKLFF.

The chain links TRBV7-3 to TRBJ1-1, with D possibly matching TRBD1 (5 bases). The CDR3 has 16 residues. The V end lost 2 bases, the J end lost 1 base, and 14 bases lay between the germline ends. CDR1 is SGHTA and CDR2 is FQGTGA in the germline V gene. The CDR3 DNA reads TGTGCCAGCAGCTTATATCCCTTGACAGCGAACACTGAAGCTTTCTTT. It encodes CASSLYPLTANTEAFF.

The V call is TRBV29-1, the J call TRBJ2-1, with TRBD1 matching over 9 bases. CDR3 length: 15 residues. V lost 5 bases and J lost 3; bases outside the gene matches: 8. Per germline, CDR1 SQVTM and CDR2 ANQGSEA. CDR3 sequence: CSVYSGTGIYNEQFF. CDR3 DNA sequence: TGCAGCGTTTACTCCGGGACAGGGATCTACAATGAGCAGTTCTTC.

This clone has more than one count but fewer than ten. The CDR3 sequence: CASGLGTGYEQYF. The CDR3 DNA reads TGTGCTAGTGGTTTGGGTACAGGGTACGAGCAGTACTTC. The V call is TRBV12-5, the J call TRBJ2-7; D is possibly TRBD1 (6 bases). This CDR3 has 13 amino acids. Germline assignment: CDR1 LGHNT and CDR2 FRNRAP. Trimming took off 1 base at V and 4 bases at J, with 8 bases between the two ends.

The V gene is TRBV4-3, the J gene TRBJ2-1; D might be TRBD2 (5 bases). This CDR3 is 16 amino acids long. With 0 bases removed from V and 4 bases from J, the gap between germline ends came to 13 bases. Germline values: CDR1 LGHNA, CDR2 YSLEER. This CDR3 is CASSQDSLALYNEQFF. The CDR3 DNA reads TGCGCCAGCAGCCAAGATAGCCTAGCATTATACAATGAGCAGTTCTTC.

The J gene is TRBJ1-3, the V gene TRBV3-1 (or the pseudogene TRBV3-2), with a tentative D call TRBD1 (6 bases). This CDR3 region has 18 residues. Germline V gene sequence: CDR1 LGHDT, CDR2 YNNKEL (reference sequence). Trimming pared 6 bases from V and 0 bases from J, leaving 21 bases between. CDR3 in DNA: TGTGCCAGCAGTCCTCCCCGGCGGGGGGCCATCTCTGGAAACACCATATATTTT. Residues: CASSPPRRGAISGNTIYF.

V is TRBV28 and J is TRBJ1-1; D call uncertain. Trimming cost V 3 bases and J 1 base, with 6 bases left between them. CDR1 is MDHEN and CDR2 is SYDVKM in the germline V gene. The length of the CDR3 is 13 residues. The CDR3 reads CASSLGRNTEAFF. As DNA, the CDR3 is TGTGCCAGCAGTTTGGGCAGGAACACTGAAGCTTTCTTT.